This TCR beta chain appears in the sequencing data of a study of OX40 agonist ivuxolimab in advanced cancers. Study summary: In this cohort, patients received ivuxolimab, an agonistic anti-OX40 (CD134) antibody. Intravenous ivuxolimab was administered to patients every 2 weeks at 0.01 to 10 mg/kg.

Here immunoSEQ multiplex PCR was the method, and the copy in TCRdb shows in-frame clones only, minus some. The sample gives some 150,000 clones, approximately 90% of which show up once; 0.9% to 1.2% is in the top ten. V was cut by 5 bases and J by 4 bases, with 9 bases left in between. The CDR3 is 13 residues long. Germline V gene lookup returns CDR1 SGHAT and CDR2 FQDESV (reference sequence). The chain links TRBV11-1 to TRBJ2-1; D uncertain. This specimen consisted of CD4+ or CD8+ T cells sorted from blood, obtained in a trial of the OX40 agonist ivuxolimab. The receptor was derived from an adult with an advanced solid tumor such as melanoma, head and neck, liver or kidney cancer. CDR3 sequence reads: CASSLQEYNEQFF. The CDR3 DNA follows: TGTGCCAGCAGCCTTCAGGAGTACAATGAGCAGTTCTTC.